The 32 T cell receptor beta chains below were found in one sample sequenced in a study of OX40 agonist ivuxolimab in advanced cancers. Measured with immunoSEQ multiplex PCR; TCRdb has only the in-frame clones, and not every one. This table has approximately 28,000 clones, around 82% appearing once. The sequences come from CD4+ or CD8+ T cells sorted from blood, collected in a trial of the OX40 agonist ivuxolimab. The receptors were sampled from an adult with an advanced solid tumor such as melanoma, head and neck, liver or kidney cancer.

V and J are TRBV5-6 and TRBJ1-1; 8 bases fit TRBD1. The CDR3 consists of 16 residues. The germline gives CDR1 SGHDT, CDR2 YYEEEE. Trimming cost V 3 bases and J 6 bases; bases outside gene matches: 13. Written as DNA, the CDR3 is TGTGCCAGCAGCTGGGAGGAAACAGGGGGGAGAGCTGAAGCTTTCTTT. It specifies CASSWEETGGRAEAFF.

This clone has a single count. The gene calls are TRBV6-6 and TRBJ2-1, with 9 positions matching TRBD1. The CDR3 covers 12 residues. V lost 3 bases, J lost 12 bases, and 3 bases stayed unmatched. From germline, CDR1 is MNHNY and CDR2 SVGAGI (reference sequence). The CDR3 reads CASSYTGQGQFF. CDR3 bases: TGTGCCAGCAGTTATACGGGACAGGGGCAGTTCTTC.

This chain links TRBV14 with TRBJ1-1; possibly TRBD1 for D (6 bases). Germline lookup yields CDR1 SGHDN and CDR2 FVKESK. V dropped 3 bases and J dropped 2 bases, with 13 bases sitting between them. This CDR3 is built from 15 residues. Here the CDR3 reads CASSHGGAINTEAFF. CDR3 nucleotide sequence: TGTGCCAGCAGCCACGGGGGGGCTATCAACACTGAAGCTTTCTTT.

The rearrangement joins TRBV14 to TRBJ2-7, with TRBD2 matching over 8 bases. This CDR3 has 15 amino acids. V lost 2 bases, J lost 5 bases, and 8 bases stayed unmatched. CDR1 is SGHDN and CDR2 is FVKESK in the germline V gene. CDR3 bases: TGTGCCAGCAGCCAAACGGGACTAGGGGCGCACGAGCAGTACTTC. Protein: CASSQTGLGAHEQYF.

The chain carries TRBV5-5 and TRBJ1-5; no firm D call. The CDR3 is 15 amino acids. With 0 bases removed from V and 0 bases from J, the gap between germline ends came to 7 bases. Germline loops: CDR1 SGHKS, CDR2 YYEKEE (reference sequence). DNA of the CDR3: TGTGCCAGCAGCTTGGGTGGGTATAGCAATCAGCCCCAGCATTTT. Protein sequence: CASSLGGYSNQPQHF.

The rearrangement joins TRBV13 to TRBJ2-7; a weak D match, TRBD2 (5 bases). CDR3 size: 16 residues. Germline assignment: CDR1 PRHDT and CDR2 FYEKMQ (reference sequence). Trimming left V 5 bases short and J 1 base short, with 18 bases between. CDR3 in amino acids: CASSRRIGIGSYEQYF. CDR3 DNA sequence: TGTGCCAGCAGCCGTCGGATCGGGATTGGATCCTACGAGCAGTACTTC.

This rearrangement joins TRBV29-1 to TRBJ2-1, with D unclear. This CDR3 is 10 amino acids long. V dropped 7 bases and J dropped 10 bases, with 11 bases sitting between them. Germline values: CDR1 SQVTM, CDR2 ANQGSEA. CDR3: CSGSWGEQFF. DNA for the CDR3: TGCAGCGGGAGTTGGGGAGAGCAGTTCTTC.

The chain joins TRBV9 to TRBJ2-1; 14 bases line up with TRBD2. V shed 0 bases, J shed 7 bases, and the junction held 6 bases outside the gene matches. Germline loops: CDR1 SGDLS, CDR2 YYNGEE. The CDR3 is 17 amino acids. The DNA of the CDR3 is TGTGCCAGCAGCGTAGAGGGACTAGCGGGAGAGGGAAATGAGCAGTTCTTC. Translating gives CASSVEGLAGEGNEQFF. Variable domain in full (rest from reference TRBV9 and TRBJ2-1): DSGVTQTPKHLITATGQRVTLRCSPRSGDLSVYWYQQSLDQGLQFLIQYYNGEERAKGNILERFSAQQFPDLHSELNLSSLELGDSALYFCASSVEGLAGEGNEQFFGPGTRLTVL.

This chain uses TRBV7-3 with TRBJ2-1; D remains ambiguous. With 0 bases removed from V and 3 bases from J, the gap between germline ends came to 6 bases. Germline loops: CDR1 SGHTA, CDR2 FQGTGA. The CDR3 runs to 14 residues. In DNA, the CDR3 is TGTGCCAGCAGCTTAACGTCCGGCTACAATGAGCAGTTCTTC. It encodes CASSLTSGYNEQFF.

CDR3 protein: CASSQDYPGPYEQYF. The DNA for the CDR3 is TGCGCCAGCAGCCAAGATTATCCGGGCCCCTACGAGCAGTACTTC. The rearrangement uses TRBV4-1 and TRBJ2-7; D is undetermined. The CDR3 has 15 residues. Germline V gene lookup returns CDR1 MGHRA and CDR2 YSYEKL. Trimming left V 0 bases short and J 2 bases short, with 11 bases between.

The rearrangement joins TRBV7-6 to TRBJ2-1, with TRBD1 identical over 8 bases. CDR1 and CDR2 from the germline V gene are SGHVS and FNYEAQ. This CDR3 comprises 17 residues. The trim removed 1 base at V and 5 bases at J, leaving 10 bases unmatched. CDR3 bases: TGTGCCAGCAGCTTAGAGTCCCCAGGGGGCTTCAACAATGAGCAGTTCTTC. This sequence encodes CASSLESPGGFNNEQFF. Using reference TRBV7-6 and TRBJ2-1 for the parts outside the CDR3, the full variable domain is GAGVSQSPRYKVTKRGQDVALRCDPISGHVSLYWYRQALGQGPEFLTYFNYEAQQDKSGLPNDRFSAERPEGSISTLTIQRTEQRDSAMYRCASSLESPGGFNNEQFFGPGTRLTVL.

This chain uses TRBV6-5 with TRBJ1-2, with D possibly matching TRBD1 (5 bases). Trimming shortened V by 0 bases and J by 4 bases, and 6 bases separated the two germline ends. In germline, CDR1 is MNHEY, CDR2 SVGAGI. This CDR3 spans 13 amino acids. Written as DNA, the CDR3 is TGTGCCAGCAGTTACTCGGGGGGCTATGGCTACACCTTC. Amino acids: CASSYSGGYGYTF.

V usage is TRBV5-1 and J usage is TRBJ2-3, with no clear D. The CDR3 has 13 residues. From germline, CDR1 is SGHRS and CDR2 YFSETQ. Trimming took 1 base from V and 2 from J, leaving 5 bases between them. The CDR3 bases are TGCGCCAGCAGCTTGTCCGCCACAGATACGCAGTATTTT. It codes for CASSLSATDTQYF. Using reference TRBV5-1 and TRBJ2-3 for the parts outside the CDR3, the full variable domain is KAGVTQTPRYLIKTRGQQVTLSCSPISGHRSVSWYQQTPGQGLQFLFEYFSETQRNKGNFPGRFSGRQFSNSRSEMNVSTLELGDSALYLCASSLSATDTQYFGPGTRLTVL.

This chain joins TRBV19 and TRBJ1-5; the D is unclear. V was trimmed by 5 bases and J by 0 bases, leaving 11 bases between them. This CDR3 is built from 15 residues. Germline CDR1 and CDR2: LNHDA and SQIVND (reference sequence). DNA of the CDR3: TGTGCCAGTAGTGGATGGACGGTTAGCAATCAGCCCCAGCATTTT. This sequence encodes CASSGWTVSNQPQHF.

The CDR3, as DNA: TGTGCCAGCAGCCCCCCAGCCTCCGAGACCCAGTACTTC. This codes for CASSPPASETQYF. The chain uses TRBV7-3 and TRBJ2-5, with unresolved D. CDR1 is SGHTA, CDR2 FQGTGA, per germline. The CDR3 spans 13 residues. The V and J ends lost 5 bases and 5 bases respectively, with 12 bases between them. Variable domain in full (rest from reference TRBV7-3 and TRBJ2-5): GAGVSQTPSNKVTEKGKYVELRCDPISGHTALYWYRQSLGQGPEFLIYFQGTGAADDSGLPNDRFFAVRPEGSVSTLKIQRTERGDSAVYLCASSPPASETQYFGPGTRLLVL.

This clone was seen a handful of times. The V gene is TRBV28, the J gene TRBJ2-1; 8 bases line up with TRBD1. Germline-derived CDR1 and CDR2 are MDHEN and SYDVKM. Losses at the gene ends were 5 bases for V and 0 bases for J; bases not matched to a gene: 6. The CDR3 runs to 16 residues. CDR3: CASSPRTGRSYNEQFF. CDR3 bases: TGTGCCAGCAGTCCGAGGACAGGGCGCTCCTACAATGAGCAGTTCTTC.

In the case of this clone: This same CDR3 is encoded by further DNA sequences in the sample. This rearrangement joins TRBV30 to TRBJ2-2; either TRBD1 or TRBD2 may supply D (6 bases each). Looked up from germline, CDR1 is GTSNPN and CDR2 is SVGIG (reference sequence). The CDR3 totals 13 residues. Trimming cost V 2 bases and J 3 bases, with 7 bases left between them. The CDR3 protein is CAWSRGDTGELFF. The CDR3 DNA sequence: TGTGCCTGGAGTAGGGGGGACACCGGGGAGCTGTTTTTT.

This chain uses TRBV2 with TRBJ2-2; D is ambiguous. The CDR3 has 14 amino acids. Germline lookup yields CDR1 SNHLY and CDR2 FYNNEI. The V end was cut by 2 bases, the J end by 2 bases, with 6 bases between. DNA for the CDR3: TGTGCCAGCAGTGAATGGGCTAACACCGGGGAGCTGTTTTTT. Residues: CASSEWANTGELFF.

The chain carries TRBV9 and TRBJ2-7, with TRBD1 matching over 7 bases. The CDR3 has 17 amino acids. With 0 bases clipped from V and 3 bases from J, the junction kept 12 bases outside the gene matches. CDR1 and CDR2 from the germline V gene are SGDLS and YYNGEE. CDR3: CASSVEVTGNQDYEQYF. DNA for the CDR3: TGTGCCAGCAGCGTAGAAGTGACAGGGAACCAGGACTACGAGCAGTACTTC. Based on the CDR3 plus reference TRBV9 and TRBJ2-7, the full variable domain is DSGVTQTPKHLITATGQRVTLRCSPRSGDLSVYWYQQSLDQGLQFLIQYYNGEERAKGNILERFSAQQFPDLHSELNLSSLELGDSALYFCASSVEVTGNQDYEQYFGPGTRLTVT.

This clone was seen just once. V is TRBV9 and J is TRBJ2-1; possible D gene TRBD2, 6 bases. The CDR3 length is 16 residues. The V end was cut by 4 bases, the J end by 0 bases, with 14 bases between. CDR1 and CDR2 (germline): SGDLS, YYNGEE. For the CDR3, the DNA is TGTGCCAGCAGCAAACTTAGCGGAAGCTCCTACAATGAGCAGTTCTTC. It is translated as CASSKLSGSSYNEQFF.

This rearrangement joins TRBV19 to TRBJ1-1, with D perhaps TRBD1 (6 bases). Germline lookup yields CDR1 LNHDA and CDR2 SQIVND (reference sequence). This CDR3 region has 13 residues. V was pared by 5 bases and J by 3 bases, with 10 bases between. CDR3 coding DNA: TGTGCCAGTAGTTCCCAGGGGTACACTGAAGCTTTCTTT. Protein product: CASSSQGYTEAFF.

The CDR3 DNA reads as TGTGCCAGTAGTATATCGATGGCAGGGGGGTACAATCAGCCCCAGCATTTT. It specifies CASSISMAGGYNQPQHF. The chain combines TRBV19 with TRBJ1-5; 7 positions match TRBD1. Germline loops: CDR1 LNHDA, CDR2 SQIVND (reference sequence). V shed 2 bases and J 3 bases; nucleotides not matched to a gene: 10. The CDR3 is 17 residues long.

This clone was seen more than once but under ten times. The genes are TRBV4-2 and TRBJ1-1; D gene ambiguous. CDR1 is LGHNA and CDR2 is YNFKEQ in the germline V gene. The ends were cut back, 0 bases at V and 4 bases at J, with 6 bases in the middle. CDR3 length equals 13 residues. The CDR3 reads CASSQEGSTEAFF. CDR3 bases: TGTGCCAGCAGCCAAGAAGGGAGCACTGAAGCTTTCTTT.

V gene TRBV9 combines with J gene TRBJ2-6, with D perhaps TRBD2 (5 bases). The germline CDR1 and CDR2 sequences are SGDLS and YYNGEE. The CDR3 has 15 residues. V gave up 1 base and J gave up 2 bases, with 7 bases separating them. The CDR3 bases are TGTGCCAGCAGCGTATCCGGGGCTGGGGCCAACGTCCTGACTTTC. This sequence encodes CASSVSGAGANVLTF.

This rearrangement joins TRBV5-1 to TRBJ2-1; no firm D call. The length of the CDR3 is 16 residues. In germline, CDR1 is SGHRS, CDR2 YFSETQ. The ends were cut back, 4 bases at V and 0 bases at J, with 14 bases in the middle. This CDR3 reads CASSVQSPSSYNEQFF. The CDR3 DNA is TGCGCCAGCAGCGTGCAGTCTCCTAGCTCCTACAATGAGCAGTTCTTC. Full variable domain (missing parts from reference TRBV5-1 and TRBJ2-1): KAGVTQTPRYLIKTRGQQVTLSCSPISGHRSVSWYQQTPGQGLQFLFEYFSETQRNKGNFPGRFSGRQFSNSRSEMNVSTLELGDSALYLCASSVQSPSSYNEQFFGPGTRLTVL.

Here the CDR3 DNA reads TGCGCCAGCAGCCAAGTCCCTACCTCTGGGGCCAACGTCCTGACTTTC. Its translation: CASSQVPTSGANVLTF. The gene calls are TRBV4-3 and TRBJ2-6; no firm D call. The length of the CDR3 is 16 residues. V lost 1 base to trimming and J lost 0 bases, with 7 bases between them. Germline V gene data show CDR1 as LGHNA and CDR2 as YSLEER.

In DNA, the CDR3 is TGTGCCAGCAGTTACACCGACAAGACCGGGGAGCTGTTTTTT. This codes for CASSYTDKTGELFF. The chain combines TRBV6-5 with TRBJ2-2; no clear D gene. This CDR3 is built from 14 residues. The germline CDR1 and CDR2 sequences are MNHEY and SVGAGI. V shed 2 bases and J shed 5 bases, with 9 bases lying between them.

The V gene is TRBV5-4, the J gene TRBJ2-2; D could derive from TRBD1 or TRBD2 (5 bases each). CDR1 and CDR2 from the germline V gene are SGHNT and YYREEE (reference sequence). There are 15 residues in the CDR3. Trimming stripped 7 bases from V and 5 bases from J, with 18 bases between. The CDR3 DNA reads as TGTGCCAGCTGGGGCGCTCCCACGGGGACCGGGGAGCTGTTTTTT. This encodes CASWGAPTGTGELFF.

The V call is TRBV19, the J call TRBJ1-1, with a tentative D call TRBD1 (6 bases). Germline V gene lookup returns CDR1 LNHDA and CDR2 SQIVND (reference sequence). The CDR3 totals 15 residues. V lost 11 bases and J lost 1, with 20 bases in between. CDR3 coding DNA: TGTGCCTCAGACCCCCATGGGGGCCCGAACACTGAAGCTTTCTTT. It is translated as CASDPHGGPNTEAFF.

The chain combines TRBV4-2 with TRBJ2-3; 16 positions match TRBD2. V gave up 4 bases and J gave up 4 bases; unmatched junction bases: 2. Germline V gene lookup returns CDR1 LGHNA and CDR2 YNFKEQ. The CDR3 totals 16 residues. The CDR3, as DNA: TGTGCCAGCAGCCCGGGACTAGCGGGAGGGCCAGATACGCAGTATTTT. It translates to CASSPGLAGGPDTQYF.

This clone was seen once. The genes are TRBV7-8 and TRBJ1-4; unclear D gene. Germline CDR1 reads SGHVS; CDR2 reads FQNEAQ. The CDR3 is 14 residues long. V was trimmed by 1 base and J by 7 bases, leaving 10 bases between them. CDR3 region: CASSLGAGSEKLFF. Written as DNA, the CDR3 is TGTGCCAGCAGCTTAGGGGCCGGGAGTGAAAAACTGTTTTTT.

This chain links TRBV2 with TRBJ1-2; TRBD1 agrees at 8 bases. CDR1 and CDR2 from the germline V gene are SNHLY and FYNNEI. This CDR3 contains 12 residues. With V trimmed by 7 bases and J by 3 bases, 1 base remained unmatched. The CDR3 DNA reads TGTGCCAGCAAGACAGGGGACTATGGCTACACCTTC. Amino acids: CASKTGDYGYTF. Full variable domain (missing parts from reference TRBV2 and TRBJ1-2): EPEVTQTPSHQVTQMGQEVILRCVPISNHLYFYWYRQILGQKVEFLVSFYNNEISEKSEIFDDQFSVERPDGSNFTLKIRSTKLEDSAMYFCASKTGDYGYTFGSGTRLTVV.